One sample yielded the 32 T cell receptor beta chains listed below, sequenced in a study of tumor T cells in aggressive B-cell lymphoma. Repertoires were generated with immunoSEQ multiplex PCR, while TCRdb's copy carries only in-frame clones and drops some. The table records approximately 7,100 clones, roughly four fifths of them present only once. The specimen sequenced was tumor tissue. These receptors all stem from an adult with diffuse large B cell lymphoma.

The count of this clone is one. V usage is TRBV16 and J usage is TRBJ2-3; the match to TRBD1 covers 11 bases. The CDR3 contains 16 residues. Looked up from germline, CDR1 is KGHSY and CDR2 is FQNENV. V was pared by 5 bases and J by 6 bases, with 10 bases of the junction left unmatched. CDR3 region: CASSETTGQGEDTQYF. The CDR3 DNA reads TGTGCCAGCAGCGAAACGACGGGACAGGGGGAGGATACGCAGTATTTT.

This chain joins TRBV5-1 and TRBJ2-2; D gene unclear. Trimming took off 7 bases at V and 5 bases at J, with 18 bases between the two ends. The CDR3 is 15 residues long. Germline CDR1 and CDR2: SGHRS and YFSETQ. This CDR3 is CASSPAALETGELFF. CDR3 coding DNA: TGCGCCAGCTCGCCGGCCGCCTTGGAGACCGGGGAGCTGTTTTTT. Supplemented by reference TRBV5-1 and TRBJ2-2, the full variable domain reads KAGVTQTPRYLIKTRGQQVTLSCSPISGHRSVSWYQQTPGQGLQFLFEYFSETQRNKGNFPGRFSGRQFSNSRSEMNVSTLELGDSALYLCASSPAALETGELFFGEGSRLTVL.

The J gene is TRBJ1-4, the V gene TRBV7-6; 7 nucleotides agree with TRBD1. Germline CDR1 SGHVS, CDR2 FNYEAQ. The CDR3 has 15 residues. With 5 bases clipped from V and 6 bases from J, the junction kept 9 bases outside the gene matches. The CDR3 here is CASSLRTGEDEKLFF. CDR3 nucleotide sequence: TGTGCCAGCAGCCTTCGGACAGGAGAGGATGAAAAACTGTTTTTT. Variable domain in full (rest from reference TRBV7-6 and TRBJ1-4): GAGVSQSPRYKVTKRGQDVALRCDPISGHVSLYWYRQALGQGPEFLTYFNYEAQQDKSGLPNDRFSAERPEGSISTLTIQRTEQRDSAMYRCASSLRTGEDEKLFFGSGTQLSVL.

This clone ranks as large. CDR3 coding DNA: TGTGCCAGCAGCGCCTCTGGAGGGCAGCCCCAGCATTTT. It yields the protein CASSASGGQPQHF. This chain connects TRBV7-3 to TRBJ1-5; D is unclear. Trimming cost V 5 bases and J 7 bases, with 12 bases left between them. The CDR3 has 13 amino acids. Germline-derived CDR1 and CDR2 are SGHTA and FQGTGA.

The chain uses TRBV19 and TRBJ1-5; the D gene is possibly TRBD1 (6 bases). Germline CDR1 LNHDA, CDR2 SQIVND (reference sequence). With 4 bases removed from V and 5 bases from J, the gap between germline ends came to 15 bases. This CDR3 spans 15 amino acids. CDR3 nucleotide sequence: TGTGCCAGTAGTACGAGAACAGGGAGCCATCAGCCCCAGCATTTT. It yields the protein CASSTRTGSHQPQHF.

This rearrangement joins TRBV19 to TRBJ2-1, with a tentative D call TRBD1 (6 bases). This CDR3 has 18 residues. CDR1 is LNHDA, CDR2 SQIVND, per germline (reference sequence). Trimming took 2 bases from V and 4 from J, leaving 21 bases between them. Here the CDR3 reads CASSIRWVQGKSYNEQFF. CDR3 nucleotide sequence: TGTGCCAGTAGTATAAGATGGGTCCAGGGGAAGTCTTACAATGAGCAGTTCTTC.

The chain joins TRBV6-1 to TRBJ1-2, with 7 bases aligning to TRBD1. The CDR3 contains 15 residues. Trimming cost V 6 bases and J 4 bases; bases outside gene matches: 11. In germline, CDR1 is MNHNS, CDR2 SASEGT. CDR3 in amino acids: CASRAPGQKSYGYTF. The DNA for the CDR3 is TGTGCCAGCAGGGCCCCGGGACAGAAGTCCTATGGCTACACCTTC.

The V call is TRBV5-1, the J call TRBJ2-7, with D possibly TRBD2 on 6 matching bases. CDR1 is SGHRS, CDR2 YFSETQ, per germline. This CDR3 has 14 residues. V was cut by 0 bases and J by 7 bases, with 14 bases left in between. The CDR3: CASSLGGGLREQYF. Written as DNA, the CDR3 is TGCGCCAGCAGCTTGGGGGGCGGACTAAGGGAGCAGTACTTC.

V usage is TRBV4-1 and J usage is TRBJ2-7; D perhaps matches TRBD2 (6 bases). CDR1 and CDR2 from the germline V gene are MGHRA and YSYEKL. The CDR3 covers 15 residues. Deletions cut 0 bases from V and 7 bases from J, with 16 bases between. CDR3: CASSQEGRGAGEQYF. As DNA, the CDR3 is TGCGCCAGCAGCCAAGAGGGTCGCGGGGCAGGTGAGCAGTACTTC.

This clone was picked up a small number of times. This chain joins TRBV7-9 and TRBJ2-1; 7 bases match TRBD2. The ends lost 5 bases at V and 7 bases at J; junction bases unmatched: 5. The germline V gene has CDR1 SEHNR and CDR2 FQNEAQ (reference sequence). The CDR3 sequence is 13 residues long. CDR3 in DNA: TGTGCCAGCAGCCCTCAACTAGCGAATGAGCAGTTCTTC. Translation: CASSPQLANEQFF.

The rearrangement uses TRBV28 and TRBJ2-5, with 9 bases lining up with TRBD1. J lost 0 bases, V lost 1 base, and 3 bases had no gene match. This CDR3 has 16 residues. Looked up from germline, CDR1 is MDHEN and CDR2 is SYDVKM. CDR3 loop: CASSLLGQGDQETQYF. The CDR3 region has the DNA TGTGCCAGCAGTTTATTGGGACAGGGAGACCAAGAGACCCAGTACTTC.

The chain joins TRBV4-1 to TRBJ1-2; 9 bases are shared with TRBD1. Germline values: CDR1 MGHRA, CDR2 YSYEKL. The junction had 8 bases not matched to a gene; V was cut back by 5 bases and J by 1 base. The CDR3 totals 16 residues. CDR3 residues: CASSAYRDRDNYGYTF. CDR3 DNA sequence: TGCGCCAGCAGCGCATACCGGGACAGGGATAACTATGGCTACACCTTC.

CDR3 protein: CASRYLGQAYEQYF. The CDR3 DNA is TGTGCCAGCAGGTACCTAGGACAGGCCTACGAGCAGTACTTC. The V and J genes are TRBV28 and TRBJ2-7; 7 bases fit TRBD1. V was clipped by 6 bases and J by 2 bases; unmatched bases: 7. CDR1 and CDR2 from the germline V gene are MDHEN and SYDVKM. The CDR3 runs to 14 residues. Full variable domain (remainder filled in from reference TRBV28 and TRBJ2-7): DVKVTQSSRYLVKRTGEKVFLECVQDMDHENMFWYRQDPGLGLRLIYFSYDVKMKEKGDIPEGYSVSREKKERFSLILESASTNQTSMYLCASRYLGQAYEQYFGPGTRLTVT.

This clone is a singleton in its sample. CDR3 nucleotide sequence: TGTGCCAGCAGCGTCGCCGGGACAGGGAATCCCACTGAAGCTTTCTTT. Amino acids: CASSVAGTGNPTEAFF. V is TRBV7-3 and J is TRBJ1-1; 9 nucleotides match TRBD1. The CDR3 sequence is 16 residues long. From germline, CDR1 is SGHTA and CDR2 FQGTGA. V lost 5 bases and J lost 4; bases outside the gene matches: 11. Based on the CDR3 plus reference TRBV7-3 and TRBJ1-1, the full variable domain is GAGVSQTPSNKVTEKGKYVELRCDPISGHTALYWYRQSLGQGPEFLIYFQGTGAADDSGLPNDRFFAVRPEGSVSTLKIQRTERGDSAVYLCASSVAGTGNPTEAFFGQGTRLTVV.

This chain uses TRBV4-1 with TRBJ2-1; D is possibly TRBD2 (5 bases). V lost 4 bases and J 4 bases, leaving 11 bases between the germline ends. This CDR3 is built from 14 residues. Germline loops: CDR1 MGHRA, CDR2 YSYEKL. The chain's CDR3 is CASSPGTKYNEQFF. CDR3 in DNA: TGCGCCAGCAGCCCGGGAACCAAATACAATGAGCAGTTCTTC.

The gene calls are TRBV7-9 and TRBJ1-4, with D unclear. The germline V gene encodes CDR1 SEHNR and CDR2 FQNEAQ (reference sequence). V dropped 7 bases and J dropped 4 bases, with 4 bases sitting between them. The CDR3 length is 11 residues. The CDR3 region is CASTNNEKLFF. CDR3 DNA: TGTGCCAGCACCAATAATGAAAAACTGTTTTTT.

J is TRBJ1-2 and V is TRBV6-5, with TRBD1 identical over 7 bases. With 2 bases clipped from V and 4 bases from J, the junction kept 10 bases outside the gene matches. The CDR3 has 16 amino acids. Germline V gives CDR1 MNHEY, CDR2 SVGAGI. The CDR3 region is CASSYTWDSYLYGYTF. The CDR3 nucleotides read TGTGCCAGCAGTTACACTTGGGACAGCTACCTCTATGGCTACACCTTC.

The chain links TRBV4-3 to TRBJ1-4; no definite D call. Germline CDR1 is LGHNA and CDR2 is YSLEER. The CDR3 is 16 amino acids. Between the trimmed V and J ends, which lost 4 bases and 6 bases, there was a span of 18 bases. CDR3 DNA sequence: TGCGCCAGCAGCCTAGACCAGGCGCAGGTAGATGAAAAACTGTTTTTT. Encoded protein: CASSLDQAQVDEKLFF.

The gene calls are TRBV5-4 and TRBJ2-5; D remains unclear. Trimming stripped 0 bases from V and 3 bases from J, with 9 bases between. This CDR3 has 14 amino acids. CDR1 and CDR2 (germline): SGHNT, YYREEE (reference sequence). The CDR3 DNA reads as TGTGCCAGCAGCTTGGATGGCTCTGAAGAGACCCAGTACTTC. Protein product: CASSLDGSEETQYF.

The chain employs TRBV19 and TRBJ2-3; 10 nucleotides align to TRBD1. The CDR3 spans 15 residues. J gave up 3 bases and V 7 bases, and 7 bases lay outside the gene matches. Per the germline V gene, CDR1 is LNHDA and CDR2 is SQIVND (reference sequence). CDR3 protein: CASKQDRGRTDTQYF. The CDR3, as DNA: TGTGCCAGTAAGCAAGACAGGGGGCGAACAGATACGCAGTATTTT.

This clone was recorded a few times. The identical CDR3 is also encoded by other nucleotide sequences in the sample. V usage is TRBV19 and J usage is TRBJ1-1, with a tentative D call TRBD1 (6 bases). This CDR3 has 14 amino acids. Germline V CDR1 and CDR2: LNHDA, SQIVND (reference sequence). Deletions cut 3 bases from V and 4 bases from J, with 12 bases between. The CDR3 region is CASSIQQGVTEAFF. In nucleotides, the CDR3 is TGTGCCAGTAGTATCCAACAGGGCGTCACTGAAGCTTTCTTT. Full variable domain (remainder filled in from reference TRBV19 and TRBJ1-1): DGGITQSPKYLFRKEGQNVTLSCEQNLNHDAMYWYRQDPGQGLRLIYYSQIVNDFQKGDIAEGYSVSREKKESFPLTVTSAQKNPTAFYLCASSIQQGVTEAFFGQGTRLTVV.

CDR3 region: CASRGGGLAKNIQYF. CDR3 DNA sequence: TGTGCCAGTAGGGGGGGAGGGCTAGCCAAAAACATTCAGTACTTC. The chain carries TRBV19 and TRBJ2-4; TRBD2 matches 7 bases. The CDR3 extends over 15 amino acids. Germline V gene lookup returns CDR1 LNHDA and CDR2 SQIVND (reference sequence). Unmatched junction bases numbered 5, after V lost 6 bases and J lost 0 bases.

The V and J genes are TRBV11-3 and TRBJ2-1; D is perhaps TRBD1 (5 bases). This CDR3 is built from 15 residues. V was shortened by 0 bases and J by 7 bases, with 13 bases between the two germline ends. Germline CDR1 SGHNT, CDR2 YENEEA. CDR3 residues: CASSLDQGHRNEQFF. CDR3 nucleotides: TGTGCCAGCAGCTTAGACCAGGGCCATCGGAATGAGCAGTTCTTC.

With regard to this clone: An end of the junction does not agree with germline; a read error may underlie this. Within the sample, other DNA sequences also encode this same CDR3. The rearrangement joins TRBV7-3 to TRBJ2-3; TRBD2 matches at 12 bases. Germline CDR1 is SGHTA and CDR2 is FQGTGA. The CDR3 loop spans 14 amino acids. CDR3 sequence: CASSYGTSGYTQYF. In nucleotides, the CDR3 is TGTGCCAGTAGCTACGGGACTAGCGGGTATACGCAGTATTTT.

The chain recombines TRBV4-3 with TRBJ1-3; D unresolved. The germline V and J ends were trimmed by 1 base and 4 bases, with 8 bases remaining between them. The CDR3 spans 14 residues. Germline V gene lookup returns CDR1 LGHNA and CDR2 YSLEER. This CDR3 reads CASSQVVQGNTIYF. CDR3 bases: TGCGCCAGCAGCCAAGTAGTACAGGGAAACACCATATATTTT.

CDR3 in DNA: TGTGCCAGTAGCCCCACGGGGGGTAATCAGCCCCAGCATTTT. This translates into CASSPTGGNQPQHF. The rearrangement uses TRBV19 and TRBJ1-5; D perhaps matches TRBD1 (5 bases). Germline CDR1 reads LNHDA; CDR2 reads SQIVND (reference sequence). This CDR3 region has 14 residues. Deletions cut 6 bases from V and 4 bases from J, with 13 bases between. Looking up the rest from reference TRBV19 and TRBJ1-5 gives the full variable domain: DGGITQSPKYLFRKEGQNVTLSCEQNLNHDAMYWYRQDPGQGLRLIYYSQIVNDFQKGDIAEGYSVSREKKESFPLTVTSAQKNPTAFYLCASSPTGGNQPQHFGDGTRLSIL.

In its sample, this clone was seen a few times. The V and J genes are TRBV28 and TRBJ1-2; maybe TRBD1 (6 bases). V gave up 4 bases and J gave up 4 bases, with 13 bases separating them. Germline assignment: CDR1 MDHEN and CDR2 SYDVKM. This CDR3 has 14 residues. The CDR3 sequence: CASSYPNRVYGYTF. CDR3 nucleotide sequence: TGTGCCAGCAGTTATCCCAACAGGGTCTATGGCTACACCTTC.

The chain couples TRBV16 to TRBJ2-5; 9 nucleotides match TRBD1. The J call may be wrong; the DNA end is better matched by TRBJ2-7. This CDR3 has 13 amino acids. From germline, CDR1 is KGHSY and CDR2 FQNENV. CDR3 bases: TGTGCCAGCAGCCCGACAGGGGGCTACGAGCAGTACTTC. As protein: CASSPTGGYEQYF.

The count of this clone is one. The chain combines TRBV5-4 with TRBJ2-7; 10 positions match TRBD1. Germline CDR1 is SGHNT and CDR2 is YYREEE (reference sequence). The CDR3 is 15 amino acids. Germline trimming cut 4 bases from V and 1 base from J; bases unmatched to any gene: 5. Here the CDR3 DNA reads TGTGCCAGCAGCGAGGACAGGGGGAGATCCTACGAGCAGTACGTC. It codes for CASSEDRGRSYEQYV.

The chain employs TRBV19 and TRBJ2-7; 7 bases line up with TRBD1. V was pared by 6 bases and J by 3 bases, with 14 bases of the junction left unmatched. From germline, CDR1 is LNHDA and CDR2 SQIVND (reference sequence). The CDR3 contains 16 residues. The CDR3: CASRPAPGTDYYEQYF. CDR3 nucleotides: TGTGCCAGTAGACCCGCCCCTGGGACAGACTACTACGAGCAGTACTTC.

The rearrangement joins TRBV11-3 to TRBJ2-5, with D perhaps matching TRBD1 (5 bases). The germline V gene encodes CDR1 SGHNT and CDR2 YENEEA. The CDR3 is made up of 17 amino acids. V was cut by 1 base and J by 3 bases, with 18 bases left in between. CDR3 protein: CASSLGRDEPTEETQYF. The CDR3 DNA is TGTGCCAGCAGCTTAGGCAGGGATGAACCTACCGAAGAGACCCAGTACTTC.

This sequence joins TRBV7-9 and TRBJ1-1; a possible D gene is TRBD1 (6 bases). Germline V gene lookup returns CDR1 SEHNR and CDR2 FQNEAQ (reference sequence). Trimming took 6 bases from V and 5 from J, leaving 7 bases between them. The CDR3 contains 11 residues. Here the CDR3 reads CASRRGTEAFF. CDR3 sequence (DNA): TGTGCCAGCAGGAGGGGGACTGAAGCTTTCTTT.